This entry describes one T cell receptor (beta chain). The record originates from a study of blood T cell repertoires in COVID-19. Study background: Acute-phase and convalescent COVID-19 samples originated in the United States, Italy and Spain. Sources were T cells, B-cell-depleted T cells, or PBMCs; the material itself was cDNA or gDNA.

Clones were sequenced by immunoSEQ multiplex PCR, and TCRdb holds only the in-frame ones, with some missing. Of approximately 51,000 clones in the sample, roughly 86% were seen once. This CDR3 spans 16 amino acids. Looked up from germline, CDR1 is SGHTA and CDR2 is FQGNSA. The trim removed 5 bases at V and 1 base at J, leaving 7 bases unmatched. The receptor was isolated from a man aged 35 to 55 with active COVID-19. The V call is TRBV7-2, the J call TRBJ2-1; 8 bases map to TRBD2. The sample taken for sequencing was peripheral blood. CDR3 nucleotides: TGTGCCAGCAGCCCAGCGGGGACTAGATCCTACAATGAGCAGTTCTTC. This codes for CASSPAGTRSYNEQFF.